A selection of T cell receptor beta chains follows, all from one sample in a study of radiotherapy plus CTLA-4 blockade in lung cancer. Measured with immunoSEQ multiplex PCR; TCRdb has only the in-frame clones, and not every one. This repertoire shows about 120,000 clones, around 75% found once; its top ten account for approximately 5.2%. This material consisted of peripheral blood, taken from a patient treated with radiotherapy plus ipilimumab. Source of these receptors: a human donor with non-small cell lung cancer who had a partial response to radiotherapy plus ipilimumab. Both conserved end residues are part of each CDR3. A D gene is named only where the DNA matches it firmly. Clone size is given for some rows only: seen once, a few or many times, or a class if the clone is expanded.

size: once
V: TRBV5-4
D: TRBD1
J: TRBJ1-1
CDR3: CASSRATGYHTEAFF

size: NA
V: TRBV6-6
D: NA
J: TRBJ1-3
CDR3: CASRVPGSGNTIYF

size: NA
V: TRBV4-3
D: TRBD2
J: TRBJ2-2
CDR3: CASSEPGLAGTGELFF

size: NA
V: TRBV9
D: TRBD2
J: TRBJ2-5
CDR3: CASSRLAGDETQYF

size: few
V: TRBV19
D: TRBD2
J: TRBJ2-1
CDR3: CASSIDLRERYNEQFF

size: NA
V: TRBV5-1
D: NA
J: TRBJ2-5
CDR3: CASSLSPNSPQETQYF

size: once
V: TRBV9
D: NA
J: TRBJ2-1
CDR3: CASSVAGGSYNEQFF

size: few
V: TRBV5-1
D: TRBD2
J: TRBJ2-7
CDR3: CASSLGLAGDEQYF

size: NA
V: TRBV30
D: NA
J: TRBJ2-7
CDR3: CAWRRQDSEQYF

size: NA
V: TRBV9
D: NA
J: TRBJ1-3
CDR3: CASSQSGTSGNTIYF

size: NA
V: TRBV6-5
D: NA
J: TRBJ2-3
CDR3: CASSRGSGADTQYF

size: NA
V: TRBV7-9
D: TRBD1
J: TRBJ2-5
CDR3: CASRDSGTETQYF

size: NA
V: TRBV7-2
D: TRBD1
J: TRBJ2-5
CDR3: CASSLQGAIETQYF

size: NA
V: TRBV5-1
D: NA
J: TRBJ2-3
CDR3: CASSPRLNTDTQYF

size: NA
V: TRBV12-5
D: TRBD2
J: TRBJ2-1
CDR3: CASGRGLAGASPYNEQFF

size: NA
V: TRBV7-9
D: NA
J: TRBJ2-1
CDR3: CASSPDHLEDNEQFF

size: once
V: TRBV25-1
D: NA
J: TRBJ2-1
CDR3: CASSESSVTGNEQFF

size: NA
V: TRBV5-1
D: TRBD1
J: TRBJ1-4
CDR3: CASSVGTGLTNEKLFF

size: NA
V: TRBV2
D: TRBD2
J: TRBJ2-3
CDR3: CASSEGGWTDTQYF

size: NA
V: TRBV28
D: TRBD1
J: TRBJ1-1
CDR3: CAAAPGTGLGWTEAFF

size: NA
V: TRBV25-1
D: TRBD1
J: TRBJ2-5
CDR3: CASSRQGIGTQYF

size: NA
V: TRBV29-1
D: NA
J: TRBJ2-7
CDR3: CSVVGRTSYEQYF

size: NA
V: TRBV7-7
D: NA
J: TRBJ1-1
CDR3: CASSPIGTQNTEAFF

size: NA
V: TRBV2
D: TRBD1
J: TRBJ1-2
CDR3: CASAPDRGTPGYTF

size: NA
V: TRBV5-1
D: TRBD2
J: TRBJ2-7
CDR3: CASSYSGRPSSYEQYF

size: NA
V: TRBV6-1
D: TRBD1
J: TRBJ1-2
CDR3: CASSESLFGTGNYGYTF

size: NA
V: TRBV5-4
D: NA
J: TRBJ1-1
CDR3: CASSLGAHRANTEAFF

size: NA
V: TRBV5-1
D: NA
J: TRBJ2-2
CDR3: CASSLERTSGLLPTGELFF

size: NA
V: TRBV10-3
D: NA
J: TRBJ1-1
CDR3: CAISESAGVNTEAFF

size: NA
V: TRBV27
D: NA
J: TRBJ2-1
CDR3: CASSFGTGYNEQFF

size: NA
V: TRBV6-1
D: TRBD1
J: TRBJ1-3
CDR3: CASSGQGNTIYF

size: NA
V: TRBV30
D: NA
J: TRBJ2-3
CDR3: CAWSRELATQYF

size: NA
V: TRBV6-6
D: TRBD2
J: TRBJ2-5
CDR3: CASSSRGGVKAETQYF

size: NA
V: TRBV7-3
D: NA
J: TRBJ2-2
CDR3: CASSLTLVANTGELFF

size: NA
V: TRBV28
D: TRBD1
J: TRBJ1-2
CDR3: CASSLIQGQGNGYTF

size: NA
V: TRBV9
D: NA
J: TRBJ2-1
CDR3: CASSPSSLRNDNEQFF

size: NA
V: TRBV18
D: NA
J: TRBJ1-4
CDR3: CASSPGTPSTNEKLFF

size: NA
V: TRBV5-4
D: TRBD1
J: TRBJ1-6
CDR3: CASSSRTGEDSPLHF

size: NA
V: TRBV28
D: NA
J: TRBJ2-7
CDR3: CASSFPAGSYGEQYF

size: NA
V: TRBV19
D: NA
J: TRBJ1-1
CDR3: CASTVSGGTEAFF

size: NA
V: TRBV6-5
D: TRBD1
J: TRBJ1-1
CDR3: CASSYHRGVTEAFF